One sample yielded the 31 T cell receptor beta chains listed below, sequenced in a study of blood T cells in healthy people across ages. Using a J-beta primer mix together with a sample-barcoded 5' primer, a second PCR was run for roughly 7 to 11 cycles. TCRdb independently ran MiXCR on the 5' RACE reads; one entry per CDR3 protein. Altogether 1.5 million to 2 million distinct CDR3 sequences are present, about 30% being singletons, with the ten largest covering 7% to 9%. Material for sequencing was blood. The receptors were gathered from a woman aged 25-40 years in good health.

The chain joins TRBV29-1 to TRBJ1-2; D call uncertain. This CDR3 comprises 15 residues. CDR1 SQVTM and CDR2 ANQGSEA come from the germline V gene. The V gene lost 3 bases and the J gene lost 4 bases, with 18 bases spanning the gap. This chain's CDR3 is CSVEMSPRSSYGYTF. Written as DNA, the CDR3 is TGCAGCGTTGAGATGAGCCCCAGGTCCTCCTATGGCTACACCTTC.

This clonotype was picked up a small number of times. The rearrangement joins TRBV6-1 to TRBJ1-5; 8 bases agree with TRBD1. The length of the CDR3 is 15 residues. The V and J ends lost 4 bases and 1 base, in that order; junction bases with no gene match: 3. Germline-derived CDR1 and CDR2 are MNHNS and SASEGT. In DNA form, the CDR3 reads TGTGCCAGCAGTGTTACAGGGGGAAGCAATCAGCCCCAGCATTTT. Amino acid sequence: CASSVTGGSNQPQHF.

This clonotype was detected only once. This chain uses TRBV7-6 with TRBJ2-2; TRBD2 matches 9 bases. The CDR3 length is 16 residues. Germline V gene lookup returns CDR1 SGHVS and CDR2 FNYEAQ. With 1 base clipped from V and 5 bases from J, the junction kept 5 bases outside the gene matches. The CDR3 DNA follows: TGTGCCAGCAGCTTAGAAGCGGGAGGCTGGACCGGGGAGCTGTTTTTT. Translation: CASSLEAGGWTGELFF.

This chain links TRBV20-1 with TRBJ2-1, with 8 bases fitting TRBD2. J was trimmed by 4 bases and V by 1 base; bases with no gene match: 6. CDR1 DFQATT and CDR2 SNEGSKA come from the germline V gene (reference sequence). This CDR3 has 15 residues. The CDR3, as DNA: TGCAGTGCTAGAGGAGCTAGCGGGTGGTACAATGAGCAGTTCTTC. Translation gives CSARGASGWYNEQFF.

A word on this clonotype: A clone one base away is much larger, so this may be a read error. The chain couples TRBV27 to TRBJ2-4; D is ambiguous. The J call may be incorrect, as the DNA end agrees better with TRBJ2-7. This CDR3 has 13 residues. Per the germline V gene, CDR1 is MNHEY and CDR2 is SMNVEV (reference sequence). The CDR3 spells CAGSPTVAYEQYF. CDR3 nucleotide sequence: TGTGCCGGCAGTCCGACGGTCGCCTACGAGCAGTACTTC.

This clonotype appeared many times. V gene TRBV6-5 combines with J gene TRBJ2-3; D uncertain. The CDR3 is made up of 14 amino acids. Trimming shortened V by 2 bases and J by 4 bases, and 10 bases separated the two germline ends. The germline CDR1 and CDR2 sequences are MNHEY and SVGAGI. The CDR3 protein is CASSYRAVADTQYF. The CDR3 DNA reads TGTGCCAGCAGTTACCGCGCCGTCGCAGATACGCAGTATTTT.

This clonotype occurred a few times. The V call is TRBV7-9, the J call TRBJ2-5, with D tentatively TRBD1 (8 bases). The CDR3 is 18 amino acids. V was pared by 5 bases and J by 4 bases, with 26 bases between. From germline, CDR1 is SEHNR and CDR2 FQNEAQ (reference sequence). In nucleotides, the CDR3 is TGTGCCAGCAGCGCCGGACAGGGAGGTACTAGCGACAGAGAGACCCAGTACTTC. This sequence encodes CASSAGQGGTSDRETQYF.

This clonotype was observed many times. The V gene is TRBV20-1, the J gene TRBJ2-1, with unresolved D. Germline loops: CDR1 DFQATT, CDR2 SNEGSKA (reference sequence). V was shortened by 0 bases and J by 8 bases, with 14 bases between the two germline ends. CDR3 length: 14 residues. The CDR3 DNA is TGCAGTGCTAGAGATAGTCTAATAGAAGATGAGCAGTTCTTC. As protein: CSARDSLIEDEQFF.

This clonotype turned up a few times. This chain joins TRBV4-3 and TRBJ2-7; 15 bases fit TRBD2. The CDR3 extends over 19 amino acids. Looked up from germline, CDR1 is LGHNA and CDR2 is YSLEER. The V gene end was trimmed by 2 bases and the J gene end by 2 bases; junction bases not matched to a gene: 10. CDR3 in amino acids: CASSQRISGTSGRTYEQYF. The CDR3 coding sequence is TGCGCCAGCAGCCAACGGATCTCCGGGACTAGCGGGAGGACCTACGAGCAGTACTTC.

For this clonotype: At one end, the junction sequence differs from germline, possibly due to a read error. The V gene is TRBV6-1, the J gene TRBJ1-1; D ambiguous. The length of the CDR3 is 13 residues. From germline, CDR1 is MNHNS and CDR2 SASEGT. The CDR3 is CASREGWGTEAFF. The CDR3 DNA follows: TGTGCCAGCAGGGAAGGGTGGGGAACTGAAGCTTTCTTT.

This clonotype was detected ten times or more. J is TRBJ1-1 and V is TRBV29-1; D is undetermined. Per germline, CDR1 SQVTM and CDR2 ANQGSEA. Trimming cost V 7 bases and J 0 bases, with 6 bases left between them. This CDR3 has 11 residues. The CDR3 here is CSGVLNTEAFF. CDR3 DNA sequence: TGCAGCGGTGTCCTGAACACTGAAGCTTTCTTT.

The chain links TRBV20-1 to TRBJ2-3; D tentatively reads TRBD1 or TRBD2 (6 bases each). The CDR3 is 14 residues long. V was trimmed by 5 bases and J by 2 bases, leaving 14 bases between them. Germline-derived CDR1 and CDR2 are DFQATT and SNEGSKA (reference sequence). CDR3 bases: TGCAGTGCTGACGAGGGGGGCGACACAGATACGCAGTATTTT. Protein product: CSADEGGDTDTQYF.

This clonotype turned up a few times. The J gene is TRBJ2-7, the V gene TRBV20-1; D gene unclear. The CDR3 has 13 residues. Trimming took 4 bases from V and 0 from J, leaving 10 bases between them. Germline V gene lookup returns CDR1 DFQATT and CDR2 SNEGSKA (reference sequence). The CDR3 is CSATGPLSYEQYF. The CDR3, as DNA: TGCAGTGCTACCGGACCGCTCTCCTACGAGCAGTACTTC.

This clonotype has ten or more counts. The chain recombines TRBV28 with TRBJ2-1, with 10 bases matching TRBD2. Per the germline V gene, CDR1 is MDHEN and CDR2 is SYDVKM. This CDR3 region has 16 residues. The J segment lost 7 bases and the V segment lost 5 bases, leaving 11 bases of the junction unmatched. The CDR3 loop is CASSTESGGAWNEQFF. The CDR3 nucleotides are TGTGCCAGCAGTACCGAGAGCGGGGGGGCCTGGAATGAGCAGTTCTTC. Full variable domain (missing parts from reference TRBV28 and TRBJ2-1): DVKVTQSSRYLVKRTGEKVFLECVQDMDHENMFWYRQDPGLGLRLIYFSYDVKMKEKGDIPEGYSVSREKKERFSLILESASTNQTSMYLCASSTESGGAWNEQFFGPGTRLTVL.

This clonotype came up a few times. The V call is TRBV20-1, the J call TRBJ1-6, with D possibly matching TRBD1 (5 bases). The CDR3 spans 14 residues. CDR1 and CDR2 (germline): DFQATT, SNEGSKA (reference sequence). With 3 bases removed from V and 7 bases from J, the gap between germline ends came to 13 bases. The CDR3 region has the DNA TGCAGTGCTAGCCGGGGCCCCCTGAATTCACCCCTCCACTTT. Translated, it gives CSASRGPLNSPLHF.

This clonotype turned up a few times. Written as DNA, the CDR3 is TGTGCCACCAGTGCGAAACAGGGCGAGCAGTACTTC. Amino acids: CATSAKQGEQYF. The rearrangement uses TRBV24-1 and TRBJ2-5, with a weak D call TRBD1 (6 bases). The closer fit of TRBJ2-7 to the DNA end suggests the J call may be wrong. Germline V CDR1 and CDR2: KGHDR, SFDVKD. This CDR3 comprises 12 residues.

This clonotype was recorded a few times. The chain recombines TRBV28 with TRBJ2-1, with 9 nucleotides matching TRBD2. V lost 7 bases and J lost 2; bases outside the gene matches: 3. CDR1 is MDHEN and CDR2 is SYDVKM in the germline V gene. The CDR3 covers 14 residues. CDR3 nucleotides: TGTGCCAGCATTAGCGGGGGCACCTACAATGAGCAGTTCTTC. This translates into CASISGGTYNEQFF.

This clonotype was detected only a few times. The chain carries TRBV3-1 and TRBJ2-7, with D possibly TRBD2 on 6 matching bases. The germline V gene encodes CDR1 LGHDT and CDR2 YNNKEL (reference sequence). The V gene lost 3 bases and the J gene lost 9 bases, with 21 bases spanning the gap. This CDR3 has 15 residues. CDR3 region: CASSHVEGGLRGQYF. CDR3 coding DNA: TGTGCCAGCAGCCACGTGGAGGGAGGCCTACGAGGGCAGTACTTC.

For this clonotype: One junction end disagrees with the germline gene, perhaps due to a read error. V usage is TRBV7-2 and J usage is TRBJ2-5, with 7 bases that match TRBD1. CDR1 SGHTA and CDR2 FQGNSA come from the germline V gene. CDR3 size: 16 residues. CDR3 in DNA: TGTGCCAGCAGGGATCTCGACAGGGTAGTTAAAGAGGCCCAGTACTTC. Protein product: CASRDLDRVVKEAQYF.

This clonotype has a single count. The chain carries TRBV9 and TRBJ2-1; D is uncertain. The V end was cut by 0 bases, the J end by 2 bases, with 12 bases between. The CDR3 loop spans 16 amino acids. Germline V gene lookup returns CDR1 SGDLS and CDR2 YYNGEE. This CDR3 reads CASSVDGRVTYNEQFF. The DNA for the CDR3 is TGTGCCAGCAGCGTAGACGGTCGTGTCACCTACAATGAGCAGTTCTTC.

The J gene is TRBJ2-5, the V gene TRBV24-1; possibly TRBD1 for D (5 bases). The germline V and J ends were trimmed by 6 bases and 3 bases, with 10 bases remaining between them. The germline V gene encodes CDR1 KGHDR and CDR2 SFDVKD. The CDR3 contains 13 residues. The CDR3 DNA is TGTGCCACCAGTTCGGGCAGGGAAGAGACCCAGTACTTC. Translating it yields CATSSGREETQYF.

This clonotype appeared many times. The chain carries TRBV7-2 and TRBJ2-1; 8 bases align to TRBD2. This CDR3 comprises 16 residues. V gave up 1 base and J gave up 5 bases; unmatched junction bases: 7. Germline CDR1 and CDR2: SGHTA and FQGNSA. This CDR3 is CASSLVALAENNEQFF. DNA for the CDR3: TGTGCCAGCAGCTTAGTTGCACTAGCGGAGAACAATGAGCAGTTCTTC.

This clonotype has just a few counts. The chain combines TRBV7-2 with TRBJ2-3; TRBD2 is a possible D gene (6 bases). The ends were cut back, 6 bases at V and 4 bases at J, with 20 bases in the middle. The CDR3 contains 16 residues. CDR1 SGHTA and CDR2 FQGNSA come from the germline V gene. DNA of the CDR3: TGTGCCAGCAGGTCTGAACCGGGAGCCCTCGCAGATACGCAGTATTTT. Translation gives CASRSEPGALADTQYF.

This clonotype was detected a few times. The chain links TRBV20-1 to TRBJ2-1; TRBD1 agrees at 10 bases. The CDR3 is 12 amino acids. Germline V gene data show CDR1 as DFQATT and CDR2 as SNEGSKA (reference sequence). The J segment lost 9 bases and the V segment lost 7 bases, leaving 6 bases of the junction unmatched. The CDR3 protein is CSGGTGVAEQFF. The CDR3 DNA follows: TGCAGTGGAGGGACAGGGGTAGCTGAGCAGTTCTTC.

V gene TRBV20-1 combines with J gene TRBJ2-5; no clear D. Trimming stripped 0 bases from V and 4 bases from J, with 9 bases between. This CDR3 is 13 amino acids long. Looked up from germline, CDR1 is DFQATT and CDR2 is SNEGSKA (reference sequence). The CDR3 nucleotides are TGCAGTGCTAGAGATGGACCAAGAGAGACCCAGTACTTC. Translated, it gives CSARDGPRETQYF.

This clonotype was detected a few times. This chain connects TRBV20-1 to TRBJ2-7; D gene unclear. Trimming cost V 5 bases and J 5 bases, with 16 bases left between them. Germline CDR1 DFQATT, CDR2 SNEGSKA (reference sequence). This CDR3 has 13 residues. CDR3 residues: CSAASGWIDEQYF. CDR3 bases: TGCAGTGCTGCCTCCGGGTGGATCGACGAGCAGTACTTC.

This chain connects TRBV24-1 to TRBJ2-1; TRBD1 matches 10 bases. Germline V gene data show CDR1 as KGHDR and CDR2 as SFDVKD. With V trimmed by 7 bases and J by 7 bases, 9 bases remained unmatched. The CDR3 runs to 15 residues. Here the CDR3 reads CATSPGTGVVNEQFF. CDR3 DNA: TGTGCCACCAGCCCCGGGACAGGGGTTGTGAATGAGCAGTTCTTC.

This clonotype was seen many times. CDR3 amino acids: CASSQASGTFYEQYF. The CDR3 region has the DNA TGCGCCAGCAGCCAAGCGAGCGGGACGTTCTACGAGCAGTACTTC. The chain couples TRBV4-1 to TRBJ2-7; TRBD2 matches at 7 bases. The trim removed 1 base at V and 3 bases at J, leaving 6 bases unmatched. The CDR3 covers 15 residues. Germline V lookup: CDR1 MGHRA, CDR2 YSYEKL.

This clonotype came up a few times. The rearrangement links TRBV10-1 to TRBJ1-5, with D perhaps matching TRBD1 (6 bases). The CDR3 length is 13 residues. Trimming stripped 7 bases from V and 6 bases from J, with 13 bases between. The V gene's germline CDR1 is WNHNN and CDR2 SYGVQD (reference sequence). CDR3 bases: TGCGCCAGCAATACAGGGAGGACTCAGCCCCAGCATTTT. Translating gives CASNTGRTQPQHF.

This clonotype came up many times. The chain uses TRBV28 and TRBJ2-7, with 7 bases that match TRBD1. CDR3 size: 14 residues. Germline V lookup: CDR1 MDHEN, CDR2 SYDVKM. Trimming cost V 2 bases and J 3 bases; bases outside gene matches: 4. CDR3 residues: CASSLLGQIYEQYF. CDR3 nucleotides: TGTGCCAGCAGTTTACTGGGACAGATCTACGAGCAGTACTTC.

This clonotype turned up a few times. The chain combines TRBV5-1 with TRBJ2-2, with a weak D call TRBD1 (5 bases). The germline CDR1 and CDR2 sequences are SGHRS and YFSETQ. Trimming took off 0 bases at V and 6 bases at J, with 12 bases between the two ends. The CDR3 has 15 residues. The CDR3 protein is CASSLEGQPAGELFF. The CDR3 region has the DNA TGCGCCAGCAGCTTGGAAGGACAACCTGCCGGGGAGCTGTTTTTT.